This T cell receptor beta chain is from a study of human T cells and chemical hapten exposure. A note on this clonotype: The antigen remains undetermined.

General study points: Counts of TCRs above 1 in 1000 frequency stayed unchanged with DPC sensitization.

TCRdb processed the RACE reads anew with MiXCR; each CDR3 protein has one entry. The sample holds approximately 180,000 distinct CDR3 sequences, approximately 31% seen once. Documented time point: pre-sensitization, week 0. Described treatment: therapeutic diphenylcyclopropenone sensitization with weekly scalp DPC. This clonotype was sampled from a woman in her 30s with alopecia areata. Some clones in this sample may be carry-over from other donors' samples. The specimen was whole blood, collected in connection with sensitization to the hapten diphenylcyclopropenone (DPC).

As DNA, the CDR3 is TGCAGCGCGGTTCGGGACAGCCCGAACACCGGGGAGCTGTTTTTT. Its protein product is CSAVRDSPNTGELFF. The chain links TRBV29-1 to TRBJ2-2; TRBD1 matches at 7 bases. Looked up from germline, CDR1 is SQVTM and CDR2 is ANQGSEA. V dropped 7 bases and J dropped 0; count of bases not matched to a gene: 8. The CDR3 spans 15 residues.